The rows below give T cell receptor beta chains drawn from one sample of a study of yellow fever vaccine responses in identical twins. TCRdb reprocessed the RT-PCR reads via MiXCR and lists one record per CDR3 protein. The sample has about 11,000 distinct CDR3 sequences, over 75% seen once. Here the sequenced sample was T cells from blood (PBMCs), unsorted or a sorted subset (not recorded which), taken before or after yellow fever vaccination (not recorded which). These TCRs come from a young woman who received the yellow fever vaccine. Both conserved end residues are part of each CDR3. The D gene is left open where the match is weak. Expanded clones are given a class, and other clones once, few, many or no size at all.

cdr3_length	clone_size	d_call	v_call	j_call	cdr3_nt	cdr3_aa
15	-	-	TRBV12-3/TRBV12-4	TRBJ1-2	TGTGCCAGCAGTTTAGAGGGAGCGGGTAACTATGGCTACACCTTC	CASSLEGAGNYGYTF
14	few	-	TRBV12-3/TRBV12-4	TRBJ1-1	TGTGCCAGCAGCAAGACCGACTTGATGACTGAAGCTTTCTTT	CASSKTDLMTEAFF
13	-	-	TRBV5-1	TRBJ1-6	TGCGCCAGCAGCTTGGCCGTCGGGGGTCCCCTCCACTTT	CASSLAVGGPLHF
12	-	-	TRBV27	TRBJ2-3	TGTGCCAGAAGTACAAGCACAGATACGCAGTATTTT	CARSTSTDTQYF
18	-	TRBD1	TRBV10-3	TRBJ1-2	TGTGCCATCAGTGAGTCGATTAGGGGGCGGAGGGCTAACTATGGCTACACCTTC	CAISESIRGRRANYGYTF
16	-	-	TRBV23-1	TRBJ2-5	TGCGCCAGCAGTCAACGCCACAGGGCCAAGGAAGAGACCCAGTACTTC	CASSQRHRAKEETQYF
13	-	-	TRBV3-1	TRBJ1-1	TGTGCCAGCAGGGCACTGACAGAGACTGAAGCTTTCTTT	CASRALTETEAFF
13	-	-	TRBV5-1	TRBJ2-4	TGCGCCAGCAGCGCCCCCACCAAAAACATTCAGTACTTC	CASSAPTKNIQYF
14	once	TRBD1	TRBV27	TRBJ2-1	TGTGCCAGCAGTTTGATCGACAGGGGCAATGAGCAGTTCTTC	CASSLIDRGNEQFF
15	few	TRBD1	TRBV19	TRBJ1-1	TGTGCCAGTAGTATTTGGACAGGGGGGAACACTGAAGCTTTCTTT	CASSIWTGGNTEAFF
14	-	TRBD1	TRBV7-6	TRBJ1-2	TGTGCCAGCAGCACAGGGACAGTAAACTATGGCTACACCTTC	CASSTGTVNYGYTF
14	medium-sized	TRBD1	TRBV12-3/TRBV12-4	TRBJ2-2	TGTGCCAGCAGTCGACAGGGGGCCACCGGGGAGCTGTTTTTT	CASSRQGATGELFF
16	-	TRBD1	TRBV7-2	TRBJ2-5	TGTGCCAGCAGCTTACACCCGGGACAGGGCCAAGAGACCCAGTACTTC	CASSLHPGQGQETQYF
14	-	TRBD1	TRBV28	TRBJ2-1	TGTGCCAGCAGTCCCGGGACAGACTACAATGAGCAGTTCTTC	CASSPGTDYNEQFF